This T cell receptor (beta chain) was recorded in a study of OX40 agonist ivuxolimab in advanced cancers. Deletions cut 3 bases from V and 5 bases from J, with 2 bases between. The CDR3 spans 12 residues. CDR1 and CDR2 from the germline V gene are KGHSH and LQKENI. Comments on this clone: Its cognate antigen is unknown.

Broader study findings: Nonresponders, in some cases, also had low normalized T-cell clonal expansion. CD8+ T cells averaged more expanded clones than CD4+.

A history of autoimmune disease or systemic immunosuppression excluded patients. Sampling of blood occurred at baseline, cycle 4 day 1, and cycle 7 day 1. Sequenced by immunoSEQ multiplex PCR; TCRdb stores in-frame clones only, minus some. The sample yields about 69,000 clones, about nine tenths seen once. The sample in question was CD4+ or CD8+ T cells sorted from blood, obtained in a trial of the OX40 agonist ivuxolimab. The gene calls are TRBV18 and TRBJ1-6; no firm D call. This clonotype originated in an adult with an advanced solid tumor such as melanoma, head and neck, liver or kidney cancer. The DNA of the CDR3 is TGTGCCAGCTCACCTGATAATTCACCCCTCCACTTT. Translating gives CASSPDNSPLHF. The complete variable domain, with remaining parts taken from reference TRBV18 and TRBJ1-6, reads NAGVMQNPRHLVRRRGQEARLRCSPMKGHSHVYWYRQLPEEGLKFMVYLQKENIIDESGMPKERFSAEFPKEGPSILRIQQVVRGDSAAYFCASSPDNSPLHFGNGTRLTVT.